The rows below give T cell receptor beta chains drawn from one sample of a study of tumor and adjacent non-tumor tissue in lung cancer. TCRdb analysed the multiplex PCR reads with MiXCR anew, one entry per CDR3 protein. This sample carries approximately 90,000 distinct CDR3 sequences, about 72% of them seen once, and the ten largest clones take 18%. Sequencing was done on a sample of lung tumor tissue. All receptors derive from a man between 60 and 75 years old with non-small cell lung cancer. CDR3s leave out the opening cysteine and the closing phenylalanine or tryptophan. D genes are given only for firm matches.

d_gene	v_gene	j_gene	CDR3aa
.	TRBV11-3	TRBJ2-2	ASSIATSGELF
.	TRBV12-3/TRBV12-4	TRBJ1-5	ACSLTDGSNQPQH
.	TRBV29-1	TRBJ2-1	SGGDIEQF
.	TRBV11-3	TRBJ2-7	ASRLARGAGEQY
.	TRBV29-1	TRBJ1-1	SVRTGSGVEAF
.	TRBV7-8	TRBJ2-4	ASSLGLRDTQY
.	TRBV12-3/TRBV12-4	TRBJ1-1	ASSLTTYRIAEAF
TRBD2	TRBV24-1	TRBJ2-1	ATSVQRTSGRVYEQF
.	TRBV6-1	TRBJ2-4	ASSELETKNIQC
TRBD2	TRBV11-3	TRBJ2-5	ASSLVGGKLETQY
.	TRBV29-1	TRBJ1-1	SVPSFGGHVAF
TRBD1	TRBV20-1	TRBJ1-1	GTRDPRQGAGVNTEAF
TRBD1	TRBV6-1	TRBJ1-5	ASMGDRGHGQPQH
.	TRBV29-1	TRBJ2-2	SVRVNTWELF
.	TRBV28	TRBJ1-2	ASSLFRTDYI
.	TRBV24-1	TRBJ2-2	ATSVGPNTGELF
.	TRBV7-8	TRBJ2-1	AGSPRWWGDEQL
.	TRBV7-9	TRBJ2-3	ASSSRTVGTDTQY
TRBD1	TRBV12-3/TRBV12-4	TRBJ2-3	TSSSRTGHVTDTQY
.	TRBV4-1	TRBJ2-7	ASSQVREGDQY
.	TRBV2	TRBJ2-7	ASSEGQGPLYEQY
TRBD2	TRBV6-4	TRBJ2-3	ASSDSNGGSDTQY
TRBD2	TRBV6-2/TRBV6-3	TRBJ2-5	ASSVWTSGYQETQY
.	TRBV28	TRBJ2-7	ASSPSGTAAYKQY
TRBD1	TRBV28	TRBJ2-7	ASSLTRTGSYEQY
TRBD1	TRBV4-1	TRBJ1-5	ASSQEGGGNQPQH
TRBD2	TRBV12-3/TRBV12-4	TRBJ2-1	ASSLRLAGYNEQF
.	TRBV12-3/TRBV12-4	.	ASSKTDTGGDTQH
TRBD1	TRBV4-2	TRBJ1-6	ASSQEGQGDSPIH
.	TRBV4-2	TRBJ1-2	ASGQDIVSLYYT
.	TRBV10-3	TRBJ1-2	AITESRVEDGHT
.	TRBV11-2	TRBJ1-2	VSGPSGTGVRYGYT
TRBD1	TRBV5-8	TRBJ2-3	ASSFGQGADMQY
TRBD1	TRBV24-1	TRBJ2-1	ATSDTTGAQSYNEQF
.	TRBV6-2/TRBV6-3	TRBJ2-5	ASSWGSGETQY
.	TRBV11-2	TRBJ2-2	ANSPHVANTGELF
.	TRBV29-1	TRBJ2-5	NVERKKGTKETQY
.	TRBV20-1	TRBJ2-1	SASSLGGTNNEQF
TRBD2	TRBV6-2/TRBV6-3	TRBJ2-3	ASSYVGTSGIKVTDTQY
.	TRBV10-3	TRBJ2-1	AISEKGSSYNEQF
.	TRBV12-3/TRBV12-4	TRBJ2-2	ASAFRQTGELF
.	TRBV20-1	TRBJ2-1	STSATMYEQF
TRBD2	TRBV18	TRBJ2-1	ASSPGLLFYNEQF
.	TRBV20-1	TRBJ2-1	SARPPDNEQF
TRBD1	TRBV29-1	TRBJ2-7	SGGTGRSYEQY
TRBD2	TRBV11-2	TRBJ2-1	ASSSSGTCGRLRF
TRBD1	TRBV10-3	TRBJ2-1	VISEGQGDQQF
TRBD2	TRBV5-4	TRBJ2-2	VSRASGVNTGELF
.	TRBV29-1	TRBJ1-1	SDDLWGTEAF
TRBD2	TRBV11-3	TRBJ2-1	ASSLRGGSNEQF
TRBD1	TRBV6-2/TRBV6-3	TRBJ1-1	ASSRGQGPNTEAF
.	TRBV5-6	TRBJ2-3	ASSSTLADTQY
.	TRBV28	TRBJ2-7	ASNSPGGGPSSYEQY
TRBD1	TRBV10-3	TRBJ1-5	AISGQGNQPKH
.	TRBV19	TRBJ1-5	ATDTGQIYSNQPQH
.	TRBV4-2	TRBJ1-4	ATSHTGTNEKLF
.	TRBV29-1	TRBJ2-7	RVRANYEQY
TRBD1	TRBV4-1	TRBJ1-4	ASSQDAVGTGGLSTNEKLF
TRBD2	TRBV4-2	TRBJ2-2	AGSQGLAGANTRELF
.	TRBV20-1	TRBJ1-6	SASPGLRSGSPLH